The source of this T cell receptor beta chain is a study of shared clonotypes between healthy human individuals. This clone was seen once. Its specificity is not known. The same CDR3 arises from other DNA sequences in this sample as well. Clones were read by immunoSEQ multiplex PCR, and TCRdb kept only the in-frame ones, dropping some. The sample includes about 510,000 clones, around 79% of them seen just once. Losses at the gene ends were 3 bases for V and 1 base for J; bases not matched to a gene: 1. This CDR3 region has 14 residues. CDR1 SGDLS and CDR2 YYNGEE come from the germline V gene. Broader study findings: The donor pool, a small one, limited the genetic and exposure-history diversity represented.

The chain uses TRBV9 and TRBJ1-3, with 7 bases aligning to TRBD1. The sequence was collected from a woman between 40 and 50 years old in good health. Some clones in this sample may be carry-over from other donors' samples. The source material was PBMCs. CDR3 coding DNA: TGTGCCAGCAGCGCGACAGGGTCTGGAAACACCATATATTTT. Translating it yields CASSATGSGNTIYF.